The 22 T cell receptor beta chains in this list originate from one sample, sequenced in a study of shared clonotypes between healthy human individuals. Sequencing was performed with immunoSEQ multiplex PCR; in TCRdb, only in-frame clones are kept and a portion is missing. The sample records roughly 2 million clones, 90% to 97% being singletons. Material: naive CD4+ T cells sorted from blood. Stated subset: CD45RA+ positively selected. Receptors were obtained from a man aged 18 to 30 in good health.

In its sample, this clone was seen once. The rearrangement joins TRBV18 to TRBJ2-4; D call uncertain. V was clipped by 2 bases and J by 0 bases, with 8 bases between them. The germline gives CDR1 KGHSH, CDR2 LQKENI. CDR3 length equals 15 residues. The CDR3 is CASSPRTVAKNIQYF. The DNA of the CDR3 is TGTGCCAGCTCACCAAGGACCGTAGCCAAAAACATTCAGTACTTC.

The chain joins TRBV18 to TRBJ2-4, with D tentatively TRBD2 (6 bases). The CDR3 is 19 amino acids. Trimming took 9 bases from V and 1 from J, leaving 28 bases between them. Germline-derived CDR1 and CDR2 are KGHSH and LQKENI. The CDR3 region has the DNA TGTGCCAGTCTGGCGGCGGGATCGACGATGTTTTTGGCCAAAAACATTCAGTACTTC. It translates to CASLAAGSTMFLAKNIQYF.

The chain has TRBV30 and TRBJ1-1; no clear D gene. V was clipped by 4 bases and J by 10 bases, with 13 bases between them. This CDR3 comprises 11 residues. In germline, CDR1 is GTSNPN, CDR2 SVGIG (reference sequence). CDR3: CAWKIRDLAFF. The CDR3 DNA reads as TGTGCCTGGAAGATCCGCGATCTAGCTTTCTTT.

The J gene is TRBJ2-2, the V gene TRBV12-5; D might be TRBD1 (7 bases). The germline V gene has CDR1 LGHNT and CDR2 FRNRAP. The CDR3 runs 17 residues. V lost 5 bases to trimming and J lost 0 bases, with 16 bases between them. The CDR3 bases are TGTGCTAGTGGTCGCGGGACAGCCGCCTCGAACACCGGGGAGCTGTTTTTT. Translating gives CASGRGTAASNTGELFF.

The chain recombines TRBV4-3 with TRBJ2-3; no definite D call. The V gene's germline CDR1 is LGHNA and CDR2 YSLEER. This CDR3 has 13 amino acids. The V and J ends lost 3 bases and 3 bases respectively, with 7 bases between them. CDR3 amino acids: CASSQLITDTQYF. The CDR3 region has the DNA TGCGCCAGCAGCCAGTTAATAACAGATACGCAGTATTTT.

This chain uses TRBV5-1 with TRBJ1-6; D is uncertain. CDR1 SGHRS and CDR2 YFSETQ come from the germline V gene. The CDR3 has 15 residues. V lost 2 bases to trimming and J lost 6 bases, with 12 bases between them. This CDR3 reads CASSFEPASNSPLHF. For the CDR3, the DNA is TGCGCCAGCAGCTTCGAGCCAGCGTCTAATTCACCCCTCCACTTT.

The chain links TRBV7-9 to TRBJ2-1; no firm D call. Germline CDR1 reads SEHNR; CDR2 reads FQNEAQ (reference sequence). V was clipped by 5 bases and J by 7 bases, with 9 bases between them. The CDR3 runs 12 residues. The CDR3 spells CASSQSGNEQFF. The DNA of the CDR3 is TGTGCCAGCAGCCAATCAGGAAATGAGCAGTTCTTC.

The rearrangement joins TRBV6-1 to TRBJ2-4; 10 bases agree with TRBD1. This CDR3 is built from 15 residues. The ends lost 6 bases at V and 7 bases at J; junction bases unmatched: 9. In germline, CDR1 is MNHNS, CDR2 SASEGT. The CDR3 sequence: CASSQIGQGENIQYF. The CDR3 DNA follows: TGTGCCAGCAGCCAAATCGGACAGGGGGAGAACATTCAGTACTTC.

The rearrangement uses TRBV7-2 and TRBJ1-2; D remains unclear. The ends were cut back, 2 bases at V and 4 bases at J, with 14 bases in the middle. Germline CDR1 is SGHTA and CDR2 is FQGNSA. This CDR3 is built from 15 residues. Here the CDR3 reads CASSLTPGTSYGYTF. CDR3 bases: TGTGCCAGCAGCTTAACCCCGGGTACCTCCTATGGCTACACCTTC.

The rearrangement links TRBV5-4 to TRBJ1-2; no firm D call. Trimming took 0 bases from V and 8 from J, leaving 14 bases between them. CDR1 and CDR2 from the germline V gene are SGHNT and YYREEE (reference sequence). The CDR3 spans 14 residues. In DNA form, the CDR3 reads TGTGCCAGCAGCTTGGAGGGCACGGCTCGGGGCTACACCTTC. Translated, it gives CASSLEGTARGYTF. The complete variable domain, with remaining parts taken from reference TRBV5-4 and TRBJ1-2, reads ETGVTQSPTHLIKTRGQQVTLRCSSQSGHNTVSWYQQALGQGPQFIFQYYREEENGRGNFPPRFSGLQFPNYSSELNVNALELDDSALYLCASSLEGTARGYTFGSGTRLTVV.

This rearrangement joins TRBV5-4 to TRBJ2-2; 7 bases match TRBD1. CDR1 and CDR2 (germline): SGHNT, YYREEE (reference sequence). V gave up 2 bases and J gave up 3 bases; unmatched junction bases: 7. This CDR3 has 16 residues. CDR3 DNA: TGTGCCAGCAGCTTAGGGGGCTATTGGGACACCGGGGAGCTGTTTTTT. Protein product: CASSLGGYWDTGELFF.

In DNA, the CDR3 is TGCGCCAGCAGGGCTCGGGACCGGGGGCGAGGCTTGGTGACTAATGAAAAACTGTTTTTT. Translated, it gives CASRARDRGRGLVTNEKLFF. This chain uses TRBV4-1 with TRBJ1-4, with a possible D match to TRBD1 (6 bases). From germline, CDR1 is MGHRA and CDR2 YSYEKL. Deletions cut 6 bases from V and 2 bases from J, with 28 bases between. This CDR3 is 20 amino acids long.

The chain uses TRBV7-9 and TRBJ2-5; 10 positions agree with TRBD1. J gave up 3 bases and V 4 bases, and 2 bases lay outside the gene matches. The CDR3 contains 14 residues. Germline assignment: CDR1 SEHNR and CDR2 FQNEAQ (reference sequence). The CDR3: CASSYGTGEETQYF. The CDR3 DNA reads as TGTGCCAGCAGCTACGGGACAGGGGAAGAGACCCAGTACTTC.

This clone was seen only a few times. In the same sample, other DNA sequences code for this CDR3. The V call is TRBV30, the J call TRBJ2-5; no clear D. Trimming shortened V by 4 bases and J by 1 base, and 4 bases separated the two germline ends. Germline-derived CDR1 and CDR2 are GTSNPN and SVGIG (reference sequence). This CDR3 has 11 residues. For the CDR3, the DNA is TGTGCCTGGACGGCCCAAGAGACCCAGTACTTC. Its translation: CAWTAQETQYF.

The chain joins TRBV7-8 to TRBJ1-5; 12 bases fit TRBD1. This CDR3 region has 15 residues. Germline lookup yields CDR1 SGHVS and CDR2 FQNEAQ. V gave up 4 bases and J gave up 4 bases; unmatched junction bases: 2. The CDR3 sequence: CASSWGQGANQPQHF. The CDR3 bases are TGTGCCAGCAGCTGGGGACAGGGGGCGAATCAGCCCCAGCATTTT.

The chain couples TRBV5-8 to TRBJ2-7; D is unresolved. This CDR3 region has 12 residues. Trimming cost V 4 bases and J 1 base, with 6 bases left between them. The V gene's germline CDR1 is SGHTS and CDR2 YDEGEE. The CDR3 nucleotides read TGTGCCAGCAGCAGACGGTCCTACGAGCAGTACTTC. Amino acids: CASSRRSYEQYF.

J is TRBJ1-2 and V is TRBV7-8; tentatively, D is TRBD1 (6 bases). Per the germline V gene, CDR1 is SGHVS and CDR2 is FQNEAQ. V lost 0 bases to trimming and J lost 7 bases, with 12 bases between them. CDR3 size: 14 residues. Here the CDR3 DNA reads TGTGCCAGCAGCTTAGCGACAGGAGCCAGTGGCTACACCTTC. Its translation is CASSLATGASGYTF.

The chain combines TRBV5-6 with TRBJ1-2; 8 bases align to TRBD1. The CDR3 loop spans 15 amino acids. The trim removed 2 bases at V and 7 bases at J, leaving 10 bases unmatched. Germline values: CDR1 SGHDT, CDR2 YYEEEE. CDR3 residues: CASSFTGTGQSGYTF. The DNA for the CDR3 is TGTGCCAGCAGCTTTACCGGGACAGGCCAAAGTGGCTACACCTTC.

The rearrangement joins TRBV6-6 to TRBJ2-1; 9 positions match TRBD1. Germline loops: CDR1 MNHNY, CDR2 SVGAGI (reference sequence). Trimming cost V 5 bases and J 9 bases; bases outside gene matches: 8. The length of the CDR3 is 14 residues. CDR3 sequence: CASSIGTGNGEQFF. CDR3 coding DNA: TGTGCCAGCAGTATCGGGACAGGGAATGGTGAGCAGTTCTTC.

The chain employs TRBV5-1 and TRBJ1-6; 7 bases are shared with TRBD1. Trimming removed 4 bases from V and 11 bases from J; junction bases left unmatched: 9. The CDR3 runs 14 residues. Per germline, CDR1 SGHRS and CDR2 YFSETQ. CDR3 coding DNA: TGCGCCAGCAGCCAACACAGGGGAAGCACACCCCTCCACTTT. Protein: CASSQHRGSTPLHF.

Written as DNA, the CDR3 is TGCGCCAGCAGCCAAGGGCTGTATGCCTACGAGCAGTACTTC. Amino acid sequence: CASSQGLYAYEQYF. V is TRBV4-3 and J is TRBJ2-7; D remains ambiguous. In germline, CDR1 is LGHNA, CDR2 YSLEER. This CDR3 contains 14 residues. V was clipped by 1 base and J by 2 bases, with 9 bases between them.

The V gene is TRBV28, the J gene TRBJ1-2, with 8 bases aligning to TRBD1. Unmatched junction bases numbered 6, after V lost 4 bases and J lost 2 bases. The CDR3 is made up of 15 amino acids. CDR1 is MDHEN, CDR2 SYDVKM, per germline. CDR3 DNA: TGTGCCAGCAGTTCAGCCGGGACAGGAAACTATGGCTACACCTTC. It is translated as CASSSAGTGNYGYTF.